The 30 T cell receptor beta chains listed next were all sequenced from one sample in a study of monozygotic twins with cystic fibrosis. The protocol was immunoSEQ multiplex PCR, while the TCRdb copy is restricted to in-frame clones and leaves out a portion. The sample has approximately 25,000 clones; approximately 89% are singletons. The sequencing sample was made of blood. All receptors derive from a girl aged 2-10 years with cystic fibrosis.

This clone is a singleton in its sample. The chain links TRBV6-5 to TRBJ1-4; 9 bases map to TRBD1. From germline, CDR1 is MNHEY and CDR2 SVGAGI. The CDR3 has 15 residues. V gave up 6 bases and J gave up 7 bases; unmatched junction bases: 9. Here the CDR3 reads CASSITGGAFEKLFF. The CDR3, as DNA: TGTGCCAGCAGCATCACAGGGGGCGCGTTTGAAAAACTGTTTTTT.

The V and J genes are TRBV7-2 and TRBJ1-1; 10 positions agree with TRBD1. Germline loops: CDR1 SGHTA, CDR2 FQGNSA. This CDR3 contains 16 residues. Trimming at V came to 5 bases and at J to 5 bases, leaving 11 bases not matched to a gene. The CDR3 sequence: CASSPEGQGSNTEAFF. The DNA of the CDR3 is TGTGCCAGCAGCCCAGAGGGACAGGGGTCGAATACTGAAGCTTTCTTT.

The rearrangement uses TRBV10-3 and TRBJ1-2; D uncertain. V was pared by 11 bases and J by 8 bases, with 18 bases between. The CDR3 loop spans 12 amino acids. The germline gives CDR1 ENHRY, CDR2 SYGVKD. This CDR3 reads CASMSGSRGYTF. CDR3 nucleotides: TGTGCCTCCATGTCAGGAAGTCGGGGCTACACCTTC.

The CDR3: CASSYTQNYGYTF. The CDR3 DNA sequence: TGTGCCAGCAGTTACACTCAGAACTATGGCTACACCTTC. The chain has TRBV6-5 and TRBJ1-2; unclear D gene. Per the germline V gene, CDR1 is MNHEY and CDR2 is SVGAGI. The CDR3 extends over 13 amino acids. Trimming took 2 bases from V and 2 from J, leaving 6 bases between them.

CDR3 sequence (DNA): TGCGCCAGCAGTGAAAACAGGGATGTTTCCTACGAGCAGTACTTC. As protein: CASSENRDVSYEQYF. The chain recombines TRBV10-1 with TRBJ2-7; a possible D gene is TRBD1 (6 bases). Trimming took 3 bases from V and 1 from J, leaving 13 bases between them. The CDR3 is 15 amino acids. Germline V gene data show CDR1 as WNHNN and CDR2 as SYGVQD (reference sequence).

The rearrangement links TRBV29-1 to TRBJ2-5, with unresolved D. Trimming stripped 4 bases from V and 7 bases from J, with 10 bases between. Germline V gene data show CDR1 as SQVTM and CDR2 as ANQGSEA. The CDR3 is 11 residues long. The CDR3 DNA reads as TGCAGCGTTGTCGACCCTTGGACCCAGTACTTC. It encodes CSVVDPWTQYF.

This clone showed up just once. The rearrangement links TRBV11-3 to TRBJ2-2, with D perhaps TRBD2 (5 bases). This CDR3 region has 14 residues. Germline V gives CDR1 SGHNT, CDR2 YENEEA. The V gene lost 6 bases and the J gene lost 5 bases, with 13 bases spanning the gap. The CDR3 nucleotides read TGTGCCAGCAGTCGAGAGACGGGGACCGGGGAGCTGTTTTTT. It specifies CASSRETGTGELFF.

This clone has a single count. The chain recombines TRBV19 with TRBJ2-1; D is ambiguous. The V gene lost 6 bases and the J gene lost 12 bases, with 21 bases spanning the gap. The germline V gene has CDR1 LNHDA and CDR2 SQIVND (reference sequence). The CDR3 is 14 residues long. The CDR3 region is CASSPRTEGYGQFF. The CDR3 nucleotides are TGTGCCAGTAGCCCGCGTACAGAAGGGTATGGGCAGTTCTTC.

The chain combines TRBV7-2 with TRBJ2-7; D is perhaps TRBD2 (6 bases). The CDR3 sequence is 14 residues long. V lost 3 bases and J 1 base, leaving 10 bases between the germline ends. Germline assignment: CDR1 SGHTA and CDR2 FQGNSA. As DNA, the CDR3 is TGTGCCAGCAGCTTTGGGGGGTTATCCTACGAGCAGTACTTC. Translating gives CASSFGGLSYEQYF.

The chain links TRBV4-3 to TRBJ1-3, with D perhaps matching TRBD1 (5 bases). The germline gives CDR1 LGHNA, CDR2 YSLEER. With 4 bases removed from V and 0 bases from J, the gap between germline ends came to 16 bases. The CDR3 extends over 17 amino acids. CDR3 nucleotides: TGCGCCAGCAGCCCTACTCGGGGGGGGGACTCTGGAAACACCATATATTTT. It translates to CASSPTRGGDSGNTIYF.

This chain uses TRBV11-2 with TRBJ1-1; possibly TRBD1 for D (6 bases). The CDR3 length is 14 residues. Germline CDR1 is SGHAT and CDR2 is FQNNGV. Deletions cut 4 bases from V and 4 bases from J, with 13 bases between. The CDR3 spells CASSSGRDTTEAFF. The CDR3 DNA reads TGTGCCAGCAGCTCGGGCAGGGACACCACTGAAGCTTTCTTT. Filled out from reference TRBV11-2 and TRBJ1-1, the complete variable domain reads EAGVAQSPRYKIIEKRQSVAFWCNPISGHATLYWYQQILGQGPKLLIQFQNNGVVDDSQLPKDRFSAERLKGVDSTLKIQPAKLEDSAVYLCASSSGRDTTEAFFGQGTRLTVV.

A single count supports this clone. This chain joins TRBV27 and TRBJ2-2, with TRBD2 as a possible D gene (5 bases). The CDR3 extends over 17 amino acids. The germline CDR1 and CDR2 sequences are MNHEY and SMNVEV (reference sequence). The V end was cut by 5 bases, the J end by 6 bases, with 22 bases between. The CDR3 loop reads CASSRVPQTGRAGELFF. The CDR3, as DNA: TGTGCCAGCAGTCGGGTGCCTCAGACGGGAAGGGCCGGGGAGCTGTTTTTT.

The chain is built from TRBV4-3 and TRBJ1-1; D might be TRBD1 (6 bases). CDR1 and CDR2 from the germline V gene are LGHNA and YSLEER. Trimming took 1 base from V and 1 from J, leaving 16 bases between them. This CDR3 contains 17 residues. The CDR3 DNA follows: TGCGCCAGCAGCCAAGTTGGCCAGGGGCGTTCGAACACTGAAGCTTTCTTT. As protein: CASSQVGQGRSNTEAFF.

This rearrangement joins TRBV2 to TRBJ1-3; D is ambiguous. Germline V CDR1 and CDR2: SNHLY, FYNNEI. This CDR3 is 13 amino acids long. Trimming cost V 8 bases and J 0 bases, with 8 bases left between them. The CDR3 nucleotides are TGTGCCAGCTATGTCCCCTCTGGAAACACCATATATTTT. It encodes CASYVPSGNTIYF. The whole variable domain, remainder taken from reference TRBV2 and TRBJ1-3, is EPEVTQTPSHQVTQMGQEVILRCVPISNHLYFYWYRQILGQKVEFLVSFYNNEISEKSEIFDDQFSVERPDGSNFTLKIRSTKLEDSAMYFCASYVPSGNTIYFGEGSWLTVV.

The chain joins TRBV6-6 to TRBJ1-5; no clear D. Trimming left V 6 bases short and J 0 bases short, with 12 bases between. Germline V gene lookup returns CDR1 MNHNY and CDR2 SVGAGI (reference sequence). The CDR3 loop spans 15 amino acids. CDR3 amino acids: CASRIRHNSNQPQHF. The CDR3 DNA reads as TGTGCCAGCAGAATACGACACAATAGCAATCAGCCCCAGCATTTT.

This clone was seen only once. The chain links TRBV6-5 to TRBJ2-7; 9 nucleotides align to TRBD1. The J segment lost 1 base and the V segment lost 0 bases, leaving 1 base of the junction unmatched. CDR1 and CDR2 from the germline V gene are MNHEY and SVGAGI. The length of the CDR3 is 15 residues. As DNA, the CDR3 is TGTGCCAGCAGTTACTCCGACAGGGGGTCCTACGAGCAGTACTTC. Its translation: CASSYSDRGSYEQYF.

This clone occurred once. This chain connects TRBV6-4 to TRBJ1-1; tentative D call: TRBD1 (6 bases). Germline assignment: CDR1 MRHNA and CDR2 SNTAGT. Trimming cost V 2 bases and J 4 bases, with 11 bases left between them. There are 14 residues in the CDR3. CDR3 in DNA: TGTGCCAGCAGTGACAGGGACAAGGGCACTGAAGCTTTCTTT. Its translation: CASSDRDKGTEAFF.

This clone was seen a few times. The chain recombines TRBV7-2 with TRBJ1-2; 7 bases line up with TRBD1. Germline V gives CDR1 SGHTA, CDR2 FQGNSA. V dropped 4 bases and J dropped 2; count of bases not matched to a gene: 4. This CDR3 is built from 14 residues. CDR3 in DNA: TGTGCCAGCAGCTCCAAGACAGGGAACTATGGCTACACCTTC. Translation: CASSSKTGNYGYTF.

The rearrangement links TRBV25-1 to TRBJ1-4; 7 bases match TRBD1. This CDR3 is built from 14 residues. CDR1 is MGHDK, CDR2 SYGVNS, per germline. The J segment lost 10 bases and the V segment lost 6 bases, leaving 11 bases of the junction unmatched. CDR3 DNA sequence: TGTGCCAGCAGCTTGACAGGGAGCTTTGGAAAACTGTTTTTT. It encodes CASSLTGSFGKLFF. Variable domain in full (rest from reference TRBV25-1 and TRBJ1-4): EADIYQTPRYLVIGTGKKITLECSQTMGHDKMYWYQQDPGMELHLIHYSYGVNSTEKGDLSSESTVSRIRTEHFPLTLESARPSHTSQYLCASSLTGSFGKLFFGSGTQLSVL.

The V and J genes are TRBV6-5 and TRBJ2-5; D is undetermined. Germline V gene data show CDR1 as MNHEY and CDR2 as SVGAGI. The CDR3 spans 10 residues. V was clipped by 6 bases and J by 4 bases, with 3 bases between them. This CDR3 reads CASRGETQYF. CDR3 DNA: TGTGCCAGCAGGGGAGAGACCCAGTACTTC.

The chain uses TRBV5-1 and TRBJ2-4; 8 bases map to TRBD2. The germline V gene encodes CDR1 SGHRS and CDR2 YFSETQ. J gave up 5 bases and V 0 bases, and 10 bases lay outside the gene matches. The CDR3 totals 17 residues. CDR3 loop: CASSLVFQAGGQNIQYF. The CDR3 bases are TGCGCCAGCAGCTTGGTTTTTCAGGCGGGGGGCCAAAACATTCAGTACTTC.

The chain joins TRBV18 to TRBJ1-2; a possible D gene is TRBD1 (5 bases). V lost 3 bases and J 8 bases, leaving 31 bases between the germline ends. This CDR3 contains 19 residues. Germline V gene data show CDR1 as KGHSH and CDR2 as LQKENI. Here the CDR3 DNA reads TGTGCCAGCTCACCGGTGACAGAGTTCGAGATACTTTTCTCGGGAGGCTACACCTTC. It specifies CASSPVTEFEILFSGGYTF.

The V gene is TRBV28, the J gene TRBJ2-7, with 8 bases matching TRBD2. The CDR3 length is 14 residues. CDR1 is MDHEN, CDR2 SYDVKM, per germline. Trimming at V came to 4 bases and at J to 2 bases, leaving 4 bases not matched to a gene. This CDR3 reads CASSWRGAAYEQYF. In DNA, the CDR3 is TGTGCCAGCAGTTGGCGGGGGGCGGCCTACGAGCAGTACTTC. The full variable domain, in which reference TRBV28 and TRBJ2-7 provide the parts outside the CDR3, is DVKVTQSSRYLVKRTGEKVFLECVQDMDHENMFWYRQDPGLGLRLIYFSYDVKMKEKGDIPEGYSVSREKKERFSLILESASTNQTSMYLCASSWRGAAYEQYFGPGTRLTVT.

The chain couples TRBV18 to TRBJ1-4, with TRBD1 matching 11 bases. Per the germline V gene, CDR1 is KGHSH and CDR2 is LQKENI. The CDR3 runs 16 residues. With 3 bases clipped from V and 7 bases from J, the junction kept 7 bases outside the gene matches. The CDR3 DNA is TGTGCCAGCTCACCCGTGGACAGGGGGCGCGGTGAAAAACTGTTTTTT. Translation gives CASSPVDRGRGEKLFF.

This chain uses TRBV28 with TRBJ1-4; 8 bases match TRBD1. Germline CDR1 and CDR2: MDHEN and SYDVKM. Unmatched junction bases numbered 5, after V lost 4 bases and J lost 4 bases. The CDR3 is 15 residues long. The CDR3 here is CASSSGQGYNEKLFF. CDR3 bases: TGTGCCAGCAGTTCAGGACAGGGCTATAATGAAAAACTGTTTTTT.

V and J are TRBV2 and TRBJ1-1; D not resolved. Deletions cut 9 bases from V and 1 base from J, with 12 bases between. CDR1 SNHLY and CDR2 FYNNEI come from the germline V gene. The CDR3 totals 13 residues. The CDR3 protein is CASGMGGNTEAFF. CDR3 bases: TGTGCCAGTGGGATGGGCGGGAACACTGAAGCTTTCTTT.

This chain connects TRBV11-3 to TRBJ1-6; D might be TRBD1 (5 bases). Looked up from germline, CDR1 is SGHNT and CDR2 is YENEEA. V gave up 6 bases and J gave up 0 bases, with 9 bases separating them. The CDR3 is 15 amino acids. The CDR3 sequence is CASSKGASYNSPLHF. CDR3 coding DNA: TGTGCCAGCAGTAAAGGGGCCTCCTATAATTCACCCCTCCACTTT.

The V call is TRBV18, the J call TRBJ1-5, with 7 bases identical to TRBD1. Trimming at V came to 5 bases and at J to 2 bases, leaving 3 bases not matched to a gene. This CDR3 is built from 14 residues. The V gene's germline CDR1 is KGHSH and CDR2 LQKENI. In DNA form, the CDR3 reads TGTGCCAGCTCAGACAGGGCAGGCAATCAGCCCCAGCATTTT. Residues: CASSDRAGNQPQHF.

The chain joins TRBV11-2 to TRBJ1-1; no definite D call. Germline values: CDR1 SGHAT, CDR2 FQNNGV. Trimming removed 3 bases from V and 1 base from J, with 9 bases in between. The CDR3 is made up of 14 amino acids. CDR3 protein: CASSFDGWNTEAFF. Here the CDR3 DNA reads TGTGCCAGCAGCTTTGATGGCTGGAACACTGAAGCTTTCTTT.

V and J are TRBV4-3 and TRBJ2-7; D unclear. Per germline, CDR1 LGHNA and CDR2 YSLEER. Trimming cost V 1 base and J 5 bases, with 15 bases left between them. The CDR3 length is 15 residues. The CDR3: CASSQVLTGPHEQYF. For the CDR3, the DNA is TGCGCCAGCAGCCAAGTTTTAACGGGCCCCCACGAGCAGTACTTC.